The 8 T cell receptor beta chains below come from one sample, sequenced in a study of blood T cell repertoires in COVID-19. Profiled with immunoSEQ multiplex PCR; TCRdb holds only in-frame clones, not every one. The sample holds tens of thousands of clones, around 90% seen once. The source material was peripheral blood. The receptors come from a woman aged 80 or over with acute or convalescent COVID-19.

The chain couples TRBV5-1 to TRBJ1-3, with 8 bases identical to TRBD1. CDR1 SGHRS and CDR2 YFSETQ come from the germline V gene. This CDR3 is built from 15 residues. V lost 4 bases, J lost 1 base, and 4 bases stayed unmatched. CDR3 DNA: TGCGCCAGCAGCCCCCGGACAGGGTCTGGAAACACCATATATTTT. It yields the protein CASSPRTGSGNTIYF. The variable domain in full, with the rest retrieved from reference TRBV5-1 and TRBJ1-3, is KAGVTQTPRYLIKTRGQQVTLSCSPISGHRSVSWYQQTPGQGLQFLFEYFSETQRNKGNFPGRFSGRQFSNSRSEMNVSTLELGDSALYLCASSPRTGSGNTIYFGEGSWLTVV.

The genes are TRBV19 and TRBJ2-1, with 10 bases that match TRBD2. Unmatched junction bases numbered 11, after V lost 5 bases and J lost 4 bases. The CDR3 is 17 amino acids. CDR1 and CDR2 (germline): LNHDA, SQIVND (reference sequence). CDR3 protein: CASSGWASGGGYNEQFF. The CDR3 coding sequence is TGTGCCAGTAGTGGTTGGGCTAGCGGGGGTGGGTACAATGAGCAGTTCTTC.

The chain carries TRBV3-1 (or the pseudogene TRBV3-2) and TRBJ1-2; TRBD1 matches 9 bases. V shed 2 bases, J shed 8 bases, and the junction held 6 bases outside the gene matches. Germline CDR1 LGHDT, CDR2 YNNKEL (reference sequence). The CDR3 is 14 residues long. The CDR3, as DNA: TGTGCCAGCAGCCAACCGGGACAGGGAAGCGGCTACACCTTC. This codes for CASSQPGQGSGYTF.

The CDR3: CASSLTGGGDTQYF. The CDR3 DNA is TGCGCCAGCAGCTTAACAGGGGGCGGAGATACGCAGTATTTT. The chain is built from TRBV5-1 and TRBJ2-3; 9 bases match TRBD1. The CDR3 loop spans 14 amino acids. V shed 2 bases, J shed 5 bases, and the junction held 3 bases outside the gene matches. Germline V gene lookup returns CDR1 SGHRS and CDR2 YFSETQ.

V gene TRBV11-2 combines with J gene TRBJ2-1, with TRBD2 identical over 8 bases. Germline lookup yields CDR1 SGHAT and CDR2 FQNNGV. Trimming took 1 base from V and 2 from J; bases not matched to a gene: 4. The length of the CDR3 is 16 residues. The CDR3 coding sequence is TGTGCCAGCAGCTTAGGGGGAGCGGGAGCCTACAATGAGCAGTTCTTC. Amino acid sequence: CASSLGGAGAYNEQFF.

This clone occurred a few times. The chain combines TRBV9 with TRBJ1-6; the D gene is possibly TRBD1 (6 bases). Germline V gene sequence: CDR1 SGDLS, CDR2 YYNGEE. This CDR3 has 15 residues. Trimming shortened V by 0 bases and J by 10 bases, and 14 bases separated the two germline ends. The CDR3 reads CASSVEVRGISPLHF. CDR3 DNA sequence: TGTGCCAGCAGCGTAGAGGTCAGGGGCATATCACCCCTCCACTTT.

The rearrangement joins TRBV20-1 to TRBJ1-2, with D possibly being TRBD1 (5 bases). Germline V gene sequence: CDR1 DFQATT, CDR2 SNEGSKA (reference sequence). The CDR3 extends over 13 amino acids. The V gene lost 3 bases and the J gene lost 1 base, with 9 bases spanning the gap. CDR3 nucleotides: TGCAGTGCTAGTGTAGGGGTTAACTATGGCTACACCTTC. This gives the protein CSASVGVNYGYTF.

The rearrangement joins TRBV19 to TRBJ1-2; the D gene is possibly TRBD1 (6 bases). Germline loops: CDR1 LNHDA, CDR2 SQIVND (reference sequence). Trimming took 3 bases from V and 5 from J, leaving 13 bases between them. This CDR3 has 14 amino acids. The CDR3 nucleotides are TGTGCCAGTAGTATTGTCAGGGGCCCTTATGGCTACACCTTC. Its translation is CASSIVRGPYGYTF.